This T cell receptor (beta chain) emerged from a study of cytomegalovirus exposure and HLA in healthy donors. The PCR used 60 Vbeta and 13 Jbeta primers. The method was immunoSEQ multiplex PCR; TCRdb's version includes in-frame clones alone and lacks a portion of them. The sample lists 95,000 to 150,000 clones; over 75% were seen once. To note about this clone: The antigen is not known.

CDR1 is SGDLS, CDR2 YYNGEE, per germline. V shed 4 bases, J shed 0 bases, and the junction held 10 bases outside the gene matches. The CDR3 is made up of 18 amino acids. Regarding the study as a whole: Diagnosis of cytomegalovirus status made by the classifier reportedly showed high specificity and sensitivity. Specific recognition of CMV antigens was confirmed in vitro for a few chains (all CMV-associated).

Sequences were obtained from PBMCs. The origin of this receptor is a woman in her late teens or twenties in good health and CMV-seronegative. The V and J genes are TRBV9 and TRBJ2-6; TRBD2 matches 7 bases. CDR3 region: CASSPLASGTSGANVLTF. Here the CDR3 DNA reads TGTGCCAGCAGCCCCCTGGCTAGCGGAACCTCTGGGGCCAACGTCCTGACTTTC.